Given below is one TCR beta chain in context. The antigen is undetermined. The data originate from a study of monozygotic twins with inflammatory bowel disease. Total RNA, at around 3,800 ng, went into every TCR library. TCRdb re-analyzed the 5' RACE reads; it lists each CDR3 protein once, without DNA. Reported are 400,000 to 500,000 distinct CDR3 sequences; the ten largest clones contain less than 2.5%. From germline, CDR1 is MNHNS and CDR2 SASEGT. The CDR3 is 15 residues long. General observations from the study: In these data, no single strong IBD-associated signal or clonotype received support. Compared with healthy co-twins, IBD patients showed reduced TCRbeta repertoire diversity by inverse Simpson. Variability may have been added to patient repertoires by differing immunosuppressive treatments.

This receptor was taken from a human donor with ulcerative colitis or Crohn's disease, or a healthy co-twin of an affected twin (not recorded which). The sequenced sample was blood. This chain links TRBV6-1 with TRBJ2-2; no DNA is available, so the TRBD1 call from TCRdb remains unchecked. The chain's CDR3 is CASGPGQGIGGELFF.